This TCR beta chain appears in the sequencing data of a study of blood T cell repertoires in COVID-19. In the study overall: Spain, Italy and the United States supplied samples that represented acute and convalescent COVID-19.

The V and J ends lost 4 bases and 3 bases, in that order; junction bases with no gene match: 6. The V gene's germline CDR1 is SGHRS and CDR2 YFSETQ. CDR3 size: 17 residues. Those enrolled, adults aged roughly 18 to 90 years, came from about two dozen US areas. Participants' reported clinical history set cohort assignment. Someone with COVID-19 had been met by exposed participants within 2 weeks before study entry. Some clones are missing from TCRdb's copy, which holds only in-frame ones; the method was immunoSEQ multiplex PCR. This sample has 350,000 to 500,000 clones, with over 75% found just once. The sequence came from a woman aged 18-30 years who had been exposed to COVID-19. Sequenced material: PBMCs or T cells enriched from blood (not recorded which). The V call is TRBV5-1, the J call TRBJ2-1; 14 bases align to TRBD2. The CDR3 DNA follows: TGCGCCAGCAGCGTGGGACTAGCGGGAGTACTCTACAATGAGCAGTTCTTC. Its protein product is CASSVGLAGVLYNEQFF.